This TCR beta chain derives from a study of Ad26.COV2.S vaccination and SARS-CoV-2 variants. Study outcomes and limitations: Spike-specific CD8+ and CD4+ T cell responses reportedly showed substantial breadth after vaccination. Vaccine recipients and placebo recipients showed similar non-spike TCR breadth.

Treatment given: some 20 received Ad26.COV2.S at low or high dose, single or two shots; a few received placebo; per-sample allocation not given. At day 63 after the first vaccine or placebo injection, samples were drawn. Repertoires were generated with immunoSEQ multiplex PCR, while TCRdb's copy carries only in-frame clones and drops some. This table holds around 450,000 clones, 90% found once. For this clone: The antigen is not known.

The V gene's germline CDR1 is MGHRA and CDR2 YSYEKL. CDR3 length: 18 amino acids. The J segment lost 6 bases and the V segment lost 4 bases, leaving 11 bases of the junction unmatched. Specimen: peripheral blood, collected in a trial of Ad26.COV2.S vaccine versus placebo. V gene TRBV4-1 combines with J gene TRBJ2-3; 15 bases map to TRBD2. The sequence was obtained from a person between 18 and 60 years old who received the Ad26.COV2.S COVID-19 vaccine or a placebo. The CDR3 bases are TGCGCCAGCAGCCCAAAAGCCACCGGGACTAGCGGGAGGGATACGCAGTATTTT. It is translated as CASSPKATGTSGRDTQYF.